The 10 T cell receptor beta chains below all came from one sample that was sequenced in a study of cytomegalovirus exposure and HLA in healthy donors. 60 Vbeta and 13 Jbeta primers were used in PCR. Sequencing used immunoSEQ multiplex PCR; TCRdb keeps in-frame clones, though not all of them. The sample holds 65,000 to 90,000 clones, about two thirds seen once. Sequencing used PBMCs. Receptor source: a woman between 40 and 50 years old in good health and CMV-seropositive.

The chain recombines TRBV2 with TRBJ2-7; TRBD1 agrees at 9 bases. The CDR3 is 17 residues long. CDR1 is SNHLY, CDR2 FYNNEI, per germline. V shed 0 bases, J shed 5 bases, and the junction held 11 bases outside the gene matches. The CDR3 is CASSEALLGQGRDEQYF. The CDR3 DNA is TGTGCCAGCAGTGAAGCGCTTTTGGGACAGGGTAGGGACGAGCAGTACTTC.

The chain is built from TRBV5-4 and TRBJ2-1, with TRBD1 as a possible D gene (5 bases). The V and J ends lost 0 bases and 7 bases respectively, with 11 bases between them. The CDR3 consists of 14 residues. Germline CDR1 reads SGHNT; CDR2 reads YYREEE (reference sequence). The CDR3 loop is CASSLVAGSNEQFF. The CDR3 DNA is TGTGCCAGCAGCTTGGTGGCAGGGTCTAATGAGCAGTTCTTC.

The chain employs TRBV7-2 and TRBJ2-3; 11 bases fit TRBD2. The ends lost 3 bases at V and 7 bases at J; junction bases unmatched: 9. Germline values: CDR1 SGHTA, CDR2 FQGNSA. This CDR3 contains 16 residues. CDR3 in DNA: TGTGCCAGCAGCTTTGGGCTAGCGGGGGGTCGGAATACGCAGTATTTT. This codes for CASSFGLAGGRNTQYF.

The chain employs TRBV7-3 and TRBJ2-3, with TRBD1 matching over 9 bases. The CDR3 runs 14 residues. The V segment lost 5 bases and the J segment 4 bases; nucleotides outside the gene matches: 4. Germline lookup yields CDR1 SGHTA and CDR2 FQGTGA. CDR3 residues: CASSQTGGADTQYF. CDR3 nucleotide sequence: TGTGCCAGCAGCCAAACAGGGGGCGCAGATACGCAGTATTTT.

This clone came up a few times. The V call is TRBV10-3, the J call TRBJ1-2; no firm D call. The CDR3 contains 14 residues. V was trimmed by 3 bases and J by 4 bases, leaving 12 bases between them. Germline V gene data show CDR1 as ENHRY and CDR2 as SYGVKD. CDR3 sequence (DNA): TGTGCCATCAGTGAATCGGCCGGGATCTATGGCTACACCTTC. It translates to CAISESAGIYGYTF.

CDR3 coding DNA: TGTGCCTGGGGGATAGAGAGGGACACTCTAGAGACCCAGTACTTC. Residues: CAWGIERDTLETQYF. The genes are TRBV30 and TRBJ2-5; possibly TRBD1 for D (6 bases). The V gene lost 5 bases and the J gene lost 4 bases, with 20 bases spanning the gap. The CDR3 spans 15 residues. Germline V CDR1 and CDR2: GTSNPN, SVGIG (reference sequence).

This clone was observed a handful of times. The chain couples TRBV6-5 to TRBJ2-3, with 7 bases identical to TRBD1. V trimming: 2 bases; J trimming: 3 bases; junction bases outside the gene matches: 2. The germline gives CDR1 MNHEY, CDR2 SVGAGI. This CDR3 spans 14 amino acids. CDR3 sequence: CASSYLTGTDTQYF. For the CDR3, the DNA is TGTGCCAGCAGTTACCTGACAGGGACAGATACGCAGTATTTT.

This clone occurred a few times. The chain employs TRBV7-8 and TRBJ2-5; the D is unclear. Germline V gene data show CDR1 as SGHVS and CDR2 as FQNEAQ. Between the trimmed V and J ends, which lost 1 base and 1 base, there was a span of 7 bases. The CDR3 has 14 amino acids. In DNA form, the CDR3 reads TGTGCCAGCAGCTTAGACAGATTCCAAGAGACCCAGTACTTC. It yields the protein CASSLDRFQETQYF.

The chain uses TRBV6-5 and TRBJ2-7; 9 bases are a match to TRBD2. CDR1 and CDR2 from the germline V gene are MNHEY and SVGAGI. The V and J ends lost 0 bases and 6 bases, in that order; junction bases with no gene match: 6. This CDR3 region has 15 residues. This chain's CDR3 is CASSYSLGGGVEQYF. The CDR3, as DNA: TGTGCCAGCAGTTACTCCCTAGGCGGGGGGGTCGAGCAGTACTTC.

The chain joins TRBV4-1 to TRBJ2-3; 7 bases fit TRBD1. The CDR3 runs 17 residues. Germline CDR1 reads MGHRA; CDR2 reads YSYEKL. Trimming at V came to 10 bases and at J to 1 base, leaving 17 bases not matched to a gene. CDR3 sequence (DNA): TGCGCCATGACCGGGACAGAGCACCCCGCCGGCACAGATACGCAGTATTTT. Translating it yields CAMTGTEHPAGTDTQYF.